Each of the 10 T cell receptor beta chains below was sequenced from the same sample in a study of T cell repertoires in breast cancer. A second nested PCR with blocking oligonucleotides suppressed unpaired genes. From the emulsion pairing reads, TCRdb called clonotypes with MiXCR, one entry per CDR3 protein. Of roughly 38,000 distinct CDR3 sequences detected, 45% to 50% appear once; the ten largest clones hold around 60%. An expanded emulsion RT-PCR with primers for all TCR V genes paired CD8+ T cell chains. Sequenced sample: CD8+ T cells. The source of these receptors is a pool of human donors with breast cancer or a healthy control (not recorded which).

This chain uses TRBV20-1 with TRBJ2-1, with 8 bases aligning to TRBD1. The junction had 8 bases not matched to a gene; V was cut back by 4 bases and J by 9 bases. Looked up from germline, CDR1 is DFQATT and CDR2 is SNEGSKA (reference sequence). CDR3 size: 13 residues. The DNA for the CDR3 is TGCAGTGCTACGGACAGGGAAGCAGGTGAGCAGTTCTTC. Amino acid sequence: CSATDREAGEQFF.

Concerning this clonotype itself: This may come from a read error, since a much larger clone is one base off. V and J are TRBV4-2 and TRBJ2-7; 10 bases agree with TRBD2. Germline V gene data show CDR1 as LGHNA and CDR2 as YNFKEQ. The CDR3 length is 15 residues. The CDR3 region is CASSQEPSGGYGQYF. In DNA form, the CDR3 reads TGTGCCAGCAGCCAAGAGCCTAGCGGGGGTTACGGGCAGTACTTC.

This chain uses TRBV6-1 with TRBJ1-2; 10 positions match TRBD1. V was clipped by 6 bases and J by 7 bases; unmatched bases: 14. CDR1 is MNHNS and CDR2 is SASEGT in the germline V gene. The length of the CDR3 is 16 residues. For the CDR3, the DNA is TGTGCCAGCAGACTTACGGGACAGGGGAGAATATCTGGCTACACCTTC. It encodes CASRLTGQGRISGYTF.

V and J are TRBV7-6 and TRBJ2-2; D may be TRBD1 (6 bases). Trimming took 1 base from V and 5 from J, leaving 8 bases between them. CDR1 SGHVS and CDR2 FNYEAQ come from the germline V gene. CDR3 length: 14 residues. The CDR3 is CASSLVQGTGELFF. The CDR3 DNA sequence: TGTGCCAGCAGCTTAGTACAGGGTACCGGGGAGCTGTTTTTT.

The rearrangement uses TRBV5-4 and TRBJ2-1, with 8 bases lining up with TRBD2. CDR3 size: 13 residues. V dropped 4 bases and J dropped 6; count of bases not matched to a gene: 3. Germline lookup yields CDR1 SGHNT and CDR2 YYREEE (reference sequence). CDR3 nucleotides: TGTGCCAGCAGCGTCGGGGGGGGCAATGAGCAGTTCTTC. Amino acids: CASSVGGGNEQFF.

This clonotype showed up just once. Being one base from a much bigger clone, this may be a read error. The chain carries TRBV20-1 and TRBJ1-4; TRBD1 aligns across 7 bases. The ends lost 6 bases at V and 7 bases at J; junction bases unmatched: 8. The germline V gene has CDR1 DFQATT and CDR2 SNEGSKA (reference sequence). The CDR3 totals 13 residues. Here the CDR3 DNA reads TGCAGTGCCTACCAACAGGGGAGTGAAAAACTGTTTTTT. Its translation is CSAYQQGSEKLFF.

The genes are TRBV7-3 and TRBJ2-2; no clear D. V was shortened by 5 bases and J by 2 bases, with 12 bases between the two germline ends. The CDR3 is made up of 15 amino acids. Germline V gene lookup returns CDR1 SGHTA and CDR2 FQGTGA. CDR3 amino acids: CASSPKRVNTGELFF. The CDR3 coding sequence is TGTGCCAGCAGCCCGAAACGAGTTAACACCGGGGAGCTGTTTTTT.

This chain connects TRBV28 to TRBJ2-1; the D gene is possibly TRBD2 (7 bases). The germline V gene encodes CDR1 MDHEN and CDR2 SYDVKM. The CDR3 totals 15 residues. The V end was cut by 8 bases, the J end by 5 bases, with 19 bases between. The CDR3, as DNA: TGTGCCAGCGGCTGGGAGGGGGGGCTGAACAATGAGCAGTTCTTC. This gives the protein CASGWEGGLNNEQFF.

This chain connects TRBV20-1 to TRBJ2-3; D unresolved. The germline gives CDR1 DFQATT, CDR2 SNEGSKA (reference sequence). There are 12 residues in the CDR3. Trimming stripped 1 base from V and 5 bases from J, with 7 bases between. The CDR3 sequence: CSARAPGDTQYF. The CDR3 region has the DNA TGCAGTGCTAGAGCACCGGGAGATACGCAGTATTTT.

The chain has TRBV6-6 and TRBJ1-5; D is possibly TRBD1 (5 bases). This CDR3 spans 15 amino acids. Germline V CDR1 and CDR2: MNHNY, SVGAGI (reference sequence). The V gene lost 1 base and the J gene lost 5 bases, with 12 bases spanning the gap. CDR3 bases: TGTGCCAGCAGTTACTTGATAGGGGAGGATCAGCCCCAGCATTTT. Translating it yields CASSYLIGEDQPQHF.